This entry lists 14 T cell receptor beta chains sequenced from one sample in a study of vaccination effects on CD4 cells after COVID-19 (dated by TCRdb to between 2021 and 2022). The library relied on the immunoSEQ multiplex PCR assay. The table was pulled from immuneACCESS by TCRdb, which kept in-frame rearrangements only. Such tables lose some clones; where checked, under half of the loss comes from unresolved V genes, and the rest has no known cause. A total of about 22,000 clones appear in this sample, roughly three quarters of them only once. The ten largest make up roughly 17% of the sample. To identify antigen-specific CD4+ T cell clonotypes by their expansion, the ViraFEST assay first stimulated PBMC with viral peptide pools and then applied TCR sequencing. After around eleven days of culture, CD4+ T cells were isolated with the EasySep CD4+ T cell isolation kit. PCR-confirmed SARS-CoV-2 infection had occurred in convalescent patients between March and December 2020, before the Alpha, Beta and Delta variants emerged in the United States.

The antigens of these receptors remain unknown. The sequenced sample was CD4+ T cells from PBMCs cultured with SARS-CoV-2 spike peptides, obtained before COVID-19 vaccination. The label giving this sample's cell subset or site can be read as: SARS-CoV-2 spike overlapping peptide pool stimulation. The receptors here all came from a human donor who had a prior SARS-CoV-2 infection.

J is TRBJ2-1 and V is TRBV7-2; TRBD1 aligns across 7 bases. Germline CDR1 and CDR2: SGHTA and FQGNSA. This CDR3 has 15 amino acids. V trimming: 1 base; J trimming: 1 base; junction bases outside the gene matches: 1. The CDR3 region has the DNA TGTGCCAGCAGCTTAGACAGGGGATCCTACAATGAGCAGTTCTTC. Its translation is CASSLDRGSYNEQFF.

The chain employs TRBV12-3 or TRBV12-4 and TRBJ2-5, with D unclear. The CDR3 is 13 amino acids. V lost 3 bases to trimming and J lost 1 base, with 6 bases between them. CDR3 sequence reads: CASSFLVQETQYF. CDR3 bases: TGTGCCAGCAGTTTTCTGGTCCAAGAGACCCAGTACTTC.

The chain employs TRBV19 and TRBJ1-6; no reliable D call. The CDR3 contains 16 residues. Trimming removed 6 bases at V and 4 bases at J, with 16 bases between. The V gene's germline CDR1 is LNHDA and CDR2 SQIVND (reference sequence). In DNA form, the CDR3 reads TGTGCCAGTAGCCCGTACGGAGATATTTATAATTCACCCCTCCACTTT. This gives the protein CASSPYGDIYNSPLHF. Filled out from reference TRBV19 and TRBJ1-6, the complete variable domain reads DGGITQSPKYLFRKEGQNVTLSCEQNLNHDAMYWYRQDPGQGLRLIYYSQIVNDFQKGDIAEGYSVSREKKESFPLTVTSAQKNPTAFYLCASSPYGDIYNSPLHFGNGTRLTVT.

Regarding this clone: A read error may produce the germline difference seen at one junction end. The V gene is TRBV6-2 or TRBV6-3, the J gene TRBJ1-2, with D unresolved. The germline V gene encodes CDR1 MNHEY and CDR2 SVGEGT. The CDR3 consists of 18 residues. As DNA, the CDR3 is TGTGCCAGCAGTCACTCGAAAACTCGGGTGGGCAGGATCTATGGCTACACCTTC. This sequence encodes CASSHSKTRVGRIYGYTF.

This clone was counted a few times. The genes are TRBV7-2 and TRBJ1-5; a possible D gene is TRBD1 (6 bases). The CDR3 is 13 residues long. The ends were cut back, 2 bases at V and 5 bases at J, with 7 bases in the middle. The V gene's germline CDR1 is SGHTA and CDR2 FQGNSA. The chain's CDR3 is CASSLNRDQPQHF. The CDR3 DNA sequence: TGTGCCAGCAGCTTAAACAGGGATCAGCCCCAGCATTTT.

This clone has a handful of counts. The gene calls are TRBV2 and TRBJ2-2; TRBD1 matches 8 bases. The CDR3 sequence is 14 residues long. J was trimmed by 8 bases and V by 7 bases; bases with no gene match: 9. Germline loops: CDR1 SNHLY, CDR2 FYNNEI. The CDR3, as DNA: TGTGCCAGCAATCCCCAGGGGGCGGGTGGGGAGCTGTTTTTT. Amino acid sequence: CASNPQGAGGELFF.

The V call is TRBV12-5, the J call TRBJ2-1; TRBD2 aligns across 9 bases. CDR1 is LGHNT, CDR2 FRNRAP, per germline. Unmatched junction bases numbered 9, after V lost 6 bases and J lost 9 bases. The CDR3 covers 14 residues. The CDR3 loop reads CASGTGTSTPEQFF. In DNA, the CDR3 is TGTGCTAGTGGGACCGGGACTAGCACACCTGAGCAGTTCTTC.

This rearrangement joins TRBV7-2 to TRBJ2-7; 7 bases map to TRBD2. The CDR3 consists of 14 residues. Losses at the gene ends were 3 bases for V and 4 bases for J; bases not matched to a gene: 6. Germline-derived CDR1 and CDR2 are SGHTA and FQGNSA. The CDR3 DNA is TGTGCCAGCAGCTTCCTCGGACTAGGATACGAGCAGTACTTC. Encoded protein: CASSFLGLGYEQYF.

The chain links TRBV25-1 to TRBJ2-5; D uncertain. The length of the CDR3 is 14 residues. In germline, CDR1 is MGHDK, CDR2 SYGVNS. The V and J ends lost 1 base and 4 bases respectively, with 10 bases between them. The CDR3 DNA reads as TGTGCCAGCAGTGAATCCGACCACACAGAGACCCAGTACTTC. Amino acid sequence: CASSESDHTETQYF.

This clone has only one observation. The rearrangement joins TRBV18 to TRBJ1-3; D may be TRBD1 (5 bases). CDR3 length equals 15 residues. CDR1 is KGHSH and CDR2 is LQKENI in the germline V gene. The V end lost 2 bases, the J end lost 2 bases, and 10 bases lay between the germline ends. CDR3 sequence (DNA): TGTGCCAGCTCACCAGCAGGGAACCCTGGAAACACCATATATTTT. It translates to CASSPAGNPGNTIYF.

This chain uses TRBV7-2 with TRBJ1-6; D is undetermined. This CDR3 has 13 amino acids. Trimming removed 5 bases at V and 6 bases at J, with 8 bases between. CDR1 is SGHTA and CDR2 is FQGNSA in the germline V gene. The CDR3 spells CASSPHSNSPLHF. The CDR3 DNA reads TGTGCCAGCAGCCCCCACTCTAATTCACCCCTCCACTTT.

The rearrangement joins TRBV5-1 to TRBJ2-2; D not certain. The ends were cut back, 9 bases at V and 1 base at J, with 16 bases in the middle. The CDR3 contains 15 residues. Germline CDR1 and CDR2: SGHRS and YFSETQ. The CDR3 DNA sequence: TGCGCCACCCGGCCCCAGTCACAGAACACCGGGGAGCTGTTTTTT. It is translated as CATRPQSQNTGELFF.

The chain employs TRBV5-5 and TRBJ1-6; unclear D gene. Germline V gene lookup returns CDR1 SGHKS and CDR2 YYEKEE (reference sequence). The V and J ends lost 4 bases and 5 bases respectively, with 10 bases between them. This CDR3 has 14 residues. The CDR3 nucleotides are TGTGCCAGCAGCCACGGCCTTGATAATTCACCCCTCCACTTT. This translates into CASSHGLDNSPLHF.

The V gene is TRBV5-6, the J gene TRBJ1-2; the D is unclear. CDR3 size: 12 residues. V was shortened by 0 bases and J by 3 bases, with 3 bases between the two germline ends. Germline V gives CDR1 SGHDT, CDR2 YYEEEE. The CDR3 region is CASSLEYYGYTF. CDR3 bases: TGTGCCAGCAGCTTGGAATACTATGGCTACACCTTC.